This T cell receptor beta chain was observed in a study of blood T cell repertoires in COVID-19. Data came from immunoSEQ multiplex PCR; TCRdb stores just in-frame clones and leaves some out. The repertoire holds roughly 230,000 clones, with about 91% as singletons. The V and J ends lost 2 bases and 4 bases respectively, with 5 bases between them. The CDR3 has 13 residues. The germline V gene has CDR1 MNHNY and CDR2 SVGAGI (reference sequence). The receptor was derived from a woman aged 40 to 50 who had recovered from COVID-19. Sequenced sample: peripheral blood. The chain couples TRBV6-6 to TRBJ2-2; D ambiguous. CDR3 in amino acids: CASSYPVTGELFF. DNA of the CDR3: TGTGCCAGCAGTTACCCGGTCACCGGGGAGCTGTTTTTT.